The clone carrying this TCR beta chain has a count of ten or more. Its target is unknown. Germline lookup yields CDR1 SEHNR and CDR2 FQNEAQ (reference sequence). Trimming removed 3 bases from V and 1 base from J, with 12 bases in between. The CDR3 has 15 amino acids. This sample holds PBMCs from approximately 9 ml fresh peripheral blood. The data are from a study of T cells in Graves' hyperthyroidism and ophthalmopathy. Points from the study as a whole: Among thyroid clonotypes expanded above 0.001, most also appeared in blood. A model using 13 V-J features told ophthalmopathy apart from stable hyperthyroidism.

RNA transcripts were the template for amplifying TCR beta CDR3 regions. The HTBI primer set was used in a first-round RT-PCR of the TCR CDR3. TCRdb passed the multiplex PCR reads through MiXCR, listing each CDR3 protein once. Here the sample spans a few hundred thousand distinct CDR3 sequences, around a sixth being singletons. Sequencing input: blood. The chain joins TRBV7-9 to TRBJ1-2, with a weak D call TRBD1 (6 bases). The TCR comes from a woman aged 18 to 35 with Graves' hyperthyroidism. CDR3 DNA sequence: TGTGCCAGCAGCTTTCAGACAGGACTTAACTATGGCTACACCTTC. This sequence encodes CASSFQTGLNYGYTF.